The 17 T cell receptor beta chains below were found in one sample sequenced in a study of blood T cell repertoires in COVID-19 (dated by TCRdb to between 2020 and 2021). Libraries were prepared through the immunoSEQ multiplex PCR assay. TCRdb carries this immuneACCESS record with in-frame sequences only. Its versions omit some clonotypes, under half of them owing to an unresolved V gene in the studies checked, with the rest unexplained. This sample holds about 33,000 clones; 85% to 90% were observed only once. Of the sample, about 64% is held by the ten largest clones. The sequenced sample was peripheral blood. The receptors originated from a man between 65 and 85 years old with acute or convalescent COVID-19.

The chain couples TRBV4-3 to TRBJ2-2, with D maybe TRBD2 (6 bases). The CDR3 length is 14 residues. Trimming removed 7 bases at V and 6 bases at J, with 15 bases between. Germline values: CDR1 LGHNA, CDR2 YSLEER. CDR3 sequence (DNA): TGCGCCAGCACTCCGGGGGATAGGGCCGGGGAGCTGTTTTTT. Translating it yields CASTPGDRAGELFF.

The genes are TRBV4-1 and TRBJ1-5, with TRBD1 matching 9 bases. Germline CDR1 and CDR2: MGHRA and YSYEKL. The CDR3 extends over 16 amino acids. V lost 5 bases and J lost 2; bases outside the gene matches: 7. The CDR3: CASSNSGQGGNQPQHF. The CDR3, as DNA: TGCGCCAGCAGCAACTCGGGACAGGGCGGCAATCAGCCCCAGCATTTT.

The V call is TRBV6-2 or TRBV6-3, the J call TRBJ2-4, with a possible D match to TRBD1 (5 bases). CDR1 is MNHEY and CDR2 is SVGEGT in the germline V gene. CDR3 length equals 18 residues. Trimming stripped 2 bases from V and 9 bases from J, with 26 bases between. In DNA form, the CDR3 reads TGTGCCAGCAGTTACCCCCTGGGGCAAGAGCAGGGTAGAAGCATTCAGTACTTC. It translates to CASSYPLGQEQGRSIQYF.

This rearrangement joins TRBV25-1 to TRBJ1-1; 7 bases fit TRBD1. This CDR3 comprises 16 residues. V gave up 4 bases and J gave up 1 base; unmatched junction bases: 9. Germline V gene lookup returns CDR1 MGHDK and CDR2 SYGVNS. The CDR3 protein is CASSAGGIMGNTEAFF. In DNA, the CDR3 is TGTGCCAGCAGTGCAGGGGGGATCATGGGGAACACTGAAGCTTTCTTT. Using reference TRBV25-1 and TRBJ1-1 for the parts outside the CDR3, the full variable domain is EADIYQTPRYLVIGTGKKITLECSQTMGHDKMYWYQQDPGMELHLIHYSYGVNSTEKGDLSSESTVSRIRTEHFPLTLESARPSHTSQYLCASSAGGIMGNTEAFFGQGTRLTVV.

The rearrangement uses TRBV3-1 (or the pseudogene TRBV3-2) and TRBJ2-6; D is possibly TRBD1 (5 bases). Between the trimmed V and J ends, which lost 5 bases and 4 bases, there was a span of 9 bases. The CDR3 loop spans 14 amino acids. Germline CDR1 LGHDT, CDR2 YNNKEL (reference sequence). CDR3 in DNA: TGTGCCAGCAGCACAGGATCCGGGGCCAACGTCCTGACTTTC. This gives the protein CASSTGSGANVLTF.

This clone was seen only once. The chain carries TRBV7-6 and TRBJ2-1, with TRBD1 matching over 8 bases. In germline, CDR1 is SGHVS, CDR2 FNYEAQ. The CDR3 sequence is 15 residues long. V lost 2 bases to trimming and J lost 7 bases; unmatched junction nucleotides: 7. CDR3 in amino acids: CASSLMGQEMNEQFF. CDR3 bases: TGTGCCAGCAGCTTAATGGGACAGGAAATGAATGAGCAGTTCTTC.

Only a few counts were recorded for this clone. The J gene is TRBJ2-6, the V gene TRBV28, with a tentative D call TRBD2 (5 bases). V lost 10 bases and J 0 bases, leaving 10 bases between the germline ends. The germline gives CDR1 MDHEN, CDR2 SYDVKM. There are 14 residues in the CDR3. For the CDR3, the DNA is TGTGCCACCGAGAGGGCCTCTGGGGCCAACGTCCTGACTTTC. It encodes CATERASGANVLTF.

V usage is TRBV19 and J usage is TRBJ1-1, with 12 bases fitting TRBD1. Unmatched junction bases numbered 22, after V lost 5 bases and J lost 3 bases. Germline assignment: CDR1 LNHDA and CDR2 SQIVND (reference sequence). The CDR3 is 21 residues long. The chain's CDR3 is CASSSRGTPGTGGGRDTEAFF. The DNA for the CDR3 is TGTGCCAGTAGTTCGAGGGGGACCCCCGGGACAGGGGGCGGGAGGGACACTGAAGCTTTCTTT.

The CDR3 protein is CASSDGRGYNEQFF. The CDR3 region has the DNA TGTGCCAGCAGTGACGGGAGGGGGTACAATGAGCAGTTCTTC. The genes are TRBV6-1 and TRBJ2-1, with 8 bases matching TRBD2. V lost 3 bases and J lost 4; bases outside the gene matches: 2. Per the germline V gene, CDR1 is MNHNS and CDR2 is SASEGT. This CDR3 comprises 14 residues.

The rearrangement joins TRBV30 to TRBJ1-1, with D possibly TRBD1 on 6 matching bases. The CDR3 is 15 amino acids. V lost 8 bases and J 4 bases, leaving 23 bases between the germline ends. Germline CDR1 and CDR2: GTSNPN and SVGIG (reference sequence). CDR3 loop: CAPPTPDSHGTEAFF. CDR3 nucleotides: TGTGCCCCCCCCACCCCGGACAGTCATGGCACTGAAGCTTTCTTT.

V usage is TRBV7-2 and J usage is TRBJ1-5; TRBD1 matches 7 bases. The CDR3 has 14 amino acids. Germline V gene sequence: CDR1 SGHTA, CDR2 FQGNSA. J lost 7 bases, V lost 6 bases, and 9 bases had no gene match. In DNA form, the CDR3 reads TGTGCCAGCAGTTTGACAGGGAAGGTGCAGCCCCAGCATTTT. This sequence encodes CASSLTGKVQPQHF.

The chain carries TRBV28 and TRBJ1-2; maybe TRBD1 (5 bases). The CDR3 totals 12 residues. CDR1 MDHEN and CDR2 SYDVKM come from the germline V gene. Between the trimmed V and J ends, which lost 7 bases and 1 base, there was a span of 7 bases. CDR3 sequence: CASNRNNYGYTF. In DNA form, the CDR3 reads TGTGCCAGCAACAGGAATAACTATGGCTACACCTTC.

CDR3 region: CASSPVTGGWKLFF. The CDR3 region has the DNA TGTGCCAGCTCACCAGTCACGGGGGGCTGGAAACTGTTTTTT. The chain recombines TRBV18 with TRBJ1-4; D might be TRBD1 (6 bases). V was shortened by 2 bases and J by 11 bases, with 15 bases between the two germline ends. Per germline, CDR1 KGHSH and CDR2 LQKENI. This CDR3 comprises 14 residues.

This clone was seen once. Written as DNA, the CDR3 is TGTGCCAGCAGTTACCCGAACAGGGGAGGAGGCTACACCTTC. Amino acid sequence: CASSYPNRGGGYTF. V and J are TRBV6-6 and TRBJ1-2; 7 bases are shared with TRBD1. CDR3 length: 14 amino acids. Germline V lookup: CDR1 MNHNY, CDR2 SVGAGI (reference sequence). V lost 2 bases, J lost 8 bases, and 8 bases stayed unmatched.

The chain employs TRBV11-2 and TRBJ1-1; D unclear. Trimming removed 1 base from V and 5 bases from J, with 14 bases in between. Per germline, CDR1 SGHAT and CDR2 FQNNGV. The CDR3 has 15 amino acids. CDR3: CASSLARARGTEAFF. CDR3 bases: TGTGCCAGCAGCTTAGCGCGTGCTCGCGGAACTGAAGCTTTCTTT. Complete variable domain (other parts from reference TRBV11-2 and TRBJ1-1): EAGVAQSPRYKIIEKRQSVAFWCNPISGHATLYWYQQILGQGPKLLIQFQNNGVVDDSQLPKDRFSAERLKGVDSTLKIQPAKLEDSAVYLCASSLARARGTEAFFGQGTRLTVV.

The V gene is TRBV5-6, the J gene TRBJ1-1, with D possibly matching TRBD1 (5 bases). Germline assignment: CDR1 SGHDT and CDR2 YYEEEE. This CDR3 region has 13 residues. Trimming pared 4 bases from V and 7 bases from J, leaving 14 bases between. The CDR3 coding sequence is TGTGCCAGCAGCCCGGGTCGGGGGGATGAAGCTTTCTTT. Protein product: CASSPGRGDEAFF. Full variable domain (rest looked up from reference TRBV5-6 and TRBJ1-1): DAGVTQSPTHLIKTRGQQVTLRCSPKSGHDTVSWYQQALGQGPQFIFQYYEEEERQRGNFPDRFSGHQFPNYSSELNVNALLLGDSALYLCASSPGRGDEAFFGQGTRLTVV.

The chain carries TRBV5-8 and TRBJ1-4; TRBD1 matches 9 bases. The J segment lost 8 bases and the V segment lost 4 bases, leaving 6 bases of the junction unmatched. The CDR3 has 14 residues. CDR1 is SGHTS and CDR2 is YDEGEE in the germline V gene. CDR3 protein: CASSTGGAREKLFF. The CDR3, as DNA: TGTGCCAGCAGCACAGGGGGCGCGCGGGAAAAACTGTTTTTT. Variable domain in full (rest from reference TRBV5-8 and TRBJ1-4): EAGVTQSPTHLIKTRGQQATLRCSPISGHTSVYWYQQALGLGLQFLLWYDEGEERNRGNFPPRFSGRQFPNYSSELNVNALELEDSALYLCASSTGGAREKLFFGSGTQLSVL.